This T cell receptor beta chain was found in a study of control samples from healthy donors and cancer patients. TCRdb keeps only in-frame clones here, not all; method: immunoSEQ multiplex PCR. The table has around 150,000 clones, about 95% seen once. The CDR3 runs to 15 residues. Trimming cost V 3 bases and J 6 bases; bases outside gene matches: 7. In germline, CDR1 is MNHEY, CDR2 SMNVEV (reference sequence). This chain uses TRBV27 with TRBJ2-2; 7 bases align to TRBD1. Sequencing input: PBMCs. The source is a man in his fifties or sixties with colorectal cancer. The CDR3 loop is CASSFSQGIAGELFF. As DNA, the CDR3 is TGTGCCAGCAGTTTCTCACAGGGGATCGCCGGGGAGCTGTTTTTT.